This T cell receptor (beta chain) was found in a study of blood T cell repertoires in COVID-19. This CDR3 has 15 amino acids. Between the trimmed V and J ends, which lost 1 base and 1 base, there was a span of 8 bases. Germline CDR1 is LNHDA and CDR2 is SQIVND (reference sequence). Libraries were prepared by immunoSEQ multiplex PCR; TCRdb keeps only in-frame clonotypes and omits some of them. The data contain 200,000 to 250,000 clones, around 89% of them singletons. Sequencing was performed on peripheral blood. The genes are TRBV19 and TRBJ2-1, with a tentative D call TRBD2 (5 bases). The TCR originated in a man aged 30-40 years with COVID-19, enrolled during active disease. This CDR3 is CASSIVPGSYNEQFF. CDR3 nucleotides: TGTGCCAGTAGTATAGTACCGGGGTCCTACAATGAGCAGTTCTTC.